These T cell receptor beta chains were read from a single sample in a study of early T cells in non-severe SARS-CoV-2 infection. TCRdb fed the 5' RACE reads into MiXCR, producing one record per CDR3 protein. The sample lists tens of thousands of distinct CDR3 sequences, roughly 9.1% seen once, with under 10% in the top ten. Sequenced material: whole blood, taken at baseline. Receptors were obtained from an adult who was a healthcare worker with PCR-confirmed SARS-CoV-2 infection or an uninfected control (not recorded which). Both conserved end residues are part of each CDR3. The D gene is left open where the match is weak. The size entry is marked missing in some rows and otherwise reads once, few, many or a size class.

J: TRBJ2-7
V: TRBV5-1
D: TRBD1
length: 14
size: many
CDR3: CASSLAGTEDEQYF
DNA: TGCGCCAGCAGCTTGGCCGGGACAGAGGACGAGCAGTACTTC

J: TRBJ2-1
V: TRBV6-2/TRBV6-3
D: TRBD1
length: 17
size: -
CDR3: CASSSTGGLWSANEQFF
DNA: TGTGCCAGCAGTTCAACAGGGGGCCTATGGTCGGCCAATGAGCAGTTCTTC

J: TRBJ2-3
V: TRBV4-1
D: -
length: 15
size: -
CDR3: CASSQGPTITDTQYF
DNA: TGCGCCAGCAGCCAGGGACCAACCATCACAGATACGCAGTATTTT

J: TRBJ1-1
V: TRBV9
D: -
length: 13
size: many
CDR3: CASSVGFNTEAFF
DNA: TGTGCCAGCAGCGTAGGATTTAACACTGAAGCTTTCTTT

J: TRBJ2-7
V: TRBV20-1
D: TRBD1
length: 15
size: many
CDR3: CSARELGQGADEQYF
DNA: TGCAGTGCTAGAGAACTTGGGCAGGGGGCCGACGAGCAGTACTTC

J: TRBJ1-1
V: TRBV6-5
D: -
length: 11
size: many
CDR3: CASKKGVAAFF
DNA: TGTGCCAGCAAAAAAGGAGTGGCAGCTTTCTTT

J: TRBJ1-1
V: TRBV6-5
D: -
length: 14
size: -
CDR3: CASSYTPMNTEAFF
DNA: TGTGCCAGCAGTTACACTCCTATGAACACTGAAGCTTTCTTT

J: TRBJ2-3
V: TRBV7-2
D: -
length: 15
size: many
CDR3: CASSLSGPRGNTQYF
DNA: TGTGCCAGCAGCTTATCAGGGCCCCGGGGCAATACGCAGTATTTT

J: TRBJ2-7
V: TRBV6-6
D: -
length: 15
size: few
CDR3: CASSYSRDGPYEQYF
DNA: TGTGCCAGCAGTTACTCTCGGGACGGACCCTACGAGCAGTACTTC

J: TRBJ2-3
V: TRBV7-2
D: TRBD2
length: 15
size: few
CDR3: CASSISGGVTDTQYF
DNA: TGTGCCAGCAGCATTAGCGGGGGGGTCACAGATACGCAGTATTTT

J: TRBJ1-6
V: TRBV12-3/TRBV12-4
D: TRBD1
length: 14
size: few
CDR3: CASRFQGDNSPLHF
DNA: TGTGCCAGCAGGTTCCAGGGGGATAATTCACCCCTCCACTTT

J: TRBJ1-2
V: TRBV12-3/TRBV12-4
D: -
length: 13
size: -
CDR3: CASTPTGDYGYTF
DNA: TGTGCCAGCACCCCAACAGGAGACTATGGCTACACCTTC

J: TRBJ1-1
V: TRBV5-1
D: -
length: 14
size: many
CDR3: CASSSGHQNTEAFF
DNA: TGCGCCAGCAGCTCGGGACACCAGAACACTGAAGCTTTCTTT

J: TRBJ1-1
V: TRBV29-1
D: TRBD1
length: 13
size: many
CDR3: CSAGRGLNTEAFF
DNA: TGCAGCGCTGGCAGGGGGCTTAACACTGAAGCTTTCTTT

J: TRBJ2-3
V: TRBV5-4
D: TRBD1
length: 15
size: many
CDR3: CASSLDRGHTDTQYF
DNA: TGTGCCAGCAGCTTAGACAGGGGGCACACAGATACGCAGTATTTT

J: TRBJ1-4
V: TRBV9
D: -
length: 15
size: many
CDR3: CASSVGGGDNEKLFF
DNA: TGTGCCAGCAGCGTGGGGGGTGGTGATAATGAAAAACTGTTTTTT

J: TRBJ2-7
V: TRBV20-1
D: -
length: 12
size: few
CDR3: CSARGISYEQYF
DNA: TGCAGTGCTAGAGGGATTTCCTACGAGCAGTACTTC

J: TRBJ1-1
V: TRBV7-3
D: -
length: 13
size: few
CDR3: CASSDRPNTEAFF
DNA: TGTGCCAGCAGCGACCGACCGAACACTGAAGCTTTCTTT

J: TRBJ2-3
V: TRBV3-1
D: -
length: 15
size: many
CDR3: CASSQDFRAADTQYF
DNA: TGTGCCAGCAGCCAAGATTTTCGAGCGGCAGATACGCAGTATTTT

J: TRBJ2-3
V: TRBV9
D: -
length: 16
size: few
CDR3: CASSVASTPFTDTQYF
DNA: TGTGCCAGCAGCGTAGCTTCGACACCCTTCACAGATACGCAGTATTTT

J: TRBJ2-2
V: TRBV4-1
D: TRBD1
length: 16
size: many
CDR3: CASSQDMGQGTGELFF
DNA: TGCGCCAGCAGCCAAGATATGGGACAGGGTACCGGGGAGCTGTTTTTT

J: TRBJ1-5
V: TRBV18
D: TRBD1
length: 15
size: many
CDR3: CASSPETGGNQPQHF
DNA: TGTGCCAGCTCACCAGAGACAGGGGGCAATCAGCCCCAGCATTTT

J: TRBJ2-3
V: TRBV5-8
D: -
length: 15
size: few
CDR3: CASKGLRAVTDTQYF
DNA: TGTGCCAGCAAGGGGTTGAGGGCGGTCACAGATACGCAGTATTTT

J: TRBJ2-3
V: TRBV20-1
D: TRBD2
length: 17
size: -
CDR3: CSASASRGGAVADTQYF
DNA: TGCAGTGCTAGTGCGTCCCGCGGGGGGGCCGTCGCAGATACGCAGTATTTT

J: TRBJ2-2
V: TRBV6-2/TRBV6-3
D: TRBD2
length: 19
size: few
CDR3: CASSSALERGGLSTGELFF
DNA: TGTGCCAGCAGCTCCGCCCTGGAGCGGGGGGGCCTTTCGACCGGGGAGCTGTTTTTT

J: TRBJ2-7
V: TRBV5-1
D: TRBD1
length: 14
size: -
CDR3: CASSRRTGTDEQYF
DNA: TGCGCCAGCAGTCGAAGGACAGGGACGGACGAGCAGTACTTC

J: TRBJ2-1
V: TRBV29-1
D: TRBD1
length: 14
size: few
CDR3: CSVDPTGVHNEQFF
DNA: TGCAGCGTTGACCCGACAGGGGTTCACAATGAGCAGTTCTTC

J: TRBJ2-1
V: TRBV27
D: -
length: 12
size: -
CDR3: CASSMEGNEQFF
DNA: TGTGCCAGCAGCATGGAGGGCAATGAGCAGTTCTTC

J: TRBJ1-1
V: TRBV7-8
D: -
length: 14
size: many
CDR3: CASSLGQMNTEAFF
DNA: TGCGCCAGCAGCCTAGGACAGATGAACACTGAAGCTTTCTTT